The 27 T cell receptor beta chains listed next were all sequenced from one sample in a study of blood T cell repertoires in COVID-19. The protocol was immunoSEQ multiplex PCR, while the TCRdb copy is restricted to in-frame clones and leaves out a portion. In the table there are about 170,000 clones, about 89% of which are singletons. The sample taken for sequencing was peripheral blood. Receptors were obtained from a man in his 70s with acute or convalescent COVID-19.

J is TRBJ1-3 and V is TRBV2, with 8 bases aligning to TRBD1. CDR3 length equals 14 residues. V was clipped by 5 bases and J by 3 bases; unmatched bases: 3. Germline V lookup: CDR1 SNHLY, CDR2 FYNNEI. As DNA, the CDR3 is TGTGCCAGCAGTAAAGACAGGGGTGGAAACACCATATATTTT. This gives the protein CASSKDRGGNTIYF.

For the CDR3, the DNA is TGTGCCAGCAGTTTCGGGCGGGGGATGAACACTGAAGCTTTCTTT. Amino acids: CASSFGRGMNTEAFF. V gene TRBV28 combines with J gene TRBJ1-1; tentatively, D is TRBD1 (5 bases). The germline V gene encodes CDR1 MDHEN and CDR2 SYDVKM. V was shortened by 3 bases and J by 0 bases, with 11 bases between the two germline ends. The CDR3 spans 15 residues. The full variable domain, with the rest looked up from reference TRBV28 and TRBJ1-1, is DVKVTQSSRYLVKRTGEKVFLECVQDMDHENMFWYRQDPGLGLRLIYFSYDVKMKEKGDIPEGYSVSREKKERFSLILESASTNQTSMYLCASSFGRGMNTEAFFGQGTRLTVV.

This clone was counted once. The V call is TRBV7-9, the J call TRBJ2-1; tentative D call: TRBD2 (5 bases). Looked up from germline, CDR1 is SEHNR and CDR2 is FQNEAQ (reference sequence). Trimming removed 4 bases at V and 6 bases at J, with 10 bases between. CDR3 length: 13 residues. The CDR3 protein is CASSSSGGNEQFF. The DNA of the CDR3 is TGTGCCAGCAGCTCAAGCGGAGGCAATGAGCAGTTCTTC.

This clone was counted once. This sequence joins TRBV7-9 and TRBJ2-7; 8 bases are a match to TRBD2. CDR1 SEHNR and CDR2 FQNEAQ come from the germline V gene (reference sequence). The CDR3 covers 14 residues. V shed 4 bases, J shed 5 bases, and the junction held 7 bases outside the gene matches. CDR3 residues: CASSSHGGGHEQYF. CDR3 nucleotides: TGTGCCAGCAGCTCCCACGGGGGGGGCCACGAGCAGTACTTC.

This clone was found a few times. The chain has TRBV28 and TRBJ1-2, with D possibly being TRBD1 (5 bases). V was trimmed by 7 bases and J by 2 bases, leaving 20 bases between them. This CDR3 spans 16 amino acids. Germline V lookup: CDR1 MDHEN, CDR2 SYDVKM. CDR3 loop: CASTSAGGNKNYGYTF. The CDR3 DNA reads as TGTGCCAGCACCTCGGCGGGGGGGAATAAAAACTATGGCTACACCTTC.

The V and J genes are TRBV9 and TRBJ1-2; the D gene is possibly TRBD1 (6 bases). Looked up from germline, CDR1 is SGDLS and CDR2 is YYNGEE. CDR3 length: 17 residues. Trimming removed 3 bases from V and 3 bases from J, with 21 bases in between. CDR3: CASSAENTGTLDYGYTF. CDR3 coding DNA: TGTGCCAGCAGCGCCGAAAATACAGGGACCCTAGACTATGGCTACACCTTC.

The rearrangement joins TRBV27 to TRBJ2-7; 8 nucleotides agree with TRBD2. Germline assignment: CDR1 MNHEY and CDR2 SMNVEV (reference sequence). The J segment lost 1 base and the V segment lost 7 bases, leaving 6 bases of the junction unmatched. This CDR3 region has 14 residues. The CDR3 loop is CASTHRGGSYEQYF. CDR3 nucleotide sequence: TGTGCCAGCACCCACCGGGGGGGGTCCTACGAGCAGTACTTC.

A note on this clone: In the same sample, other DNA sequences code for this CDR3. CDR3 sequence (DNA): TGTGCCAGCAGCAGAGACAGGGGAACTGAAGCTTTCTTT. Amino acid sequence: CASSRDRGTEAFF. This chain uses TRBV5-8 with TRBJ1-1; 8 bases map to TRBD1. This CDR3 comprises 13 residues. The V gene's germline CDR1 is SGHTS and CDR2 YDEGEE. The V gene end was trimmed by 4 bases and the J gene end by 5 bases; junction bases not matched to a gene: 4.

This clone appeared a single time. V is TRBV5-1 and J is TRBJ2-5, with 10 nucleotides matching TRBD2. Germline V gene lookup returns CDR1 SGHRS and CDR2 YFSETQ. The trim removed 4 bases at V and 3 bases at J, leaving 6 bases unmatched. This CDR3 contains 15 residues. CDR3 amino acids: CASSRKGLAEETQYF. CDR3 nucleotides: TGCGCCAGCAGCAGGAAAGGACTAGCGGAAGAGACCCAGTACTTC.

The chain couples TRBV5-1 to TRBJ2-7; TRBD2 matches at 10 bases. V was clipped by 2 bases and J by 6 bases; unmatched bases: 8. Germline V lookup: CDR1 SGHRS, CDR2 YFSETQ. CDR3 length equals 15 residues. The CDR3 DNA follows: TGCGCCAGCAGCTTCACTAGCGGGGCGGGAATCGAGCAGTACTTC. This codes for CASSFTSGAGIEQYF.

The V and J genes are TRBV5-8 and TRBJ2-5, with D possibly TRBD1 on 5 matching bases. Germline lookup yields CDR1 SGHTS and CDR2 YDEGEE. CDR3 length: 14 amino acids. Trimming stripped 0 bases from V and 1 base from J, with 7 bases between. The CDR3 sequence is CASSLGQIQETQYF. The CDR3 DNA sequence: TGTGCCAGCAGCTTGGGACAGATCCAAGAGACCCAGTACTTC. The full variable domain, completed using reference TRBV5-8 and TRBJ2-5, is EAGVTQSPTHLIKTRGQQATLRCSPISGHTSVYWYQQALGLGLQFLLWYDEGEERNRGNFPPRFSGRQFPNYSSELNVNALELEDSALYLCASSLGQIQETQYFGPGTRLLVL.

A word on this clone: The same CDR3 also results from other DNA sequences found in this sample. This chain uses TRBV3-1 (or the pseudogene TRBV3-2) with TRBJ1-1; 8 nucleotides agree with TRBD1. Germline V gene data show CDR1 as LGHDT and CDR2 as YNNKEL (reference sequence). J lost 4 bases, V lost 3 bases, and 4 bases had no gene match. This CDR3 is 14 amino acids long. Here the CDR3 reads CASSQGTGGTEAFF. The CDR3 nucleotides read TGTGCCAGCAGCCAGGGGACAGGCGGCACTGAAGCTTTCTTT.

Details on this clone: One junction end disagrees with the germline gene, perhaps due to a read error. This chain uses TRBV24-1 with TRBJ2-5; no clear D gene. Germline CDR1 KGHDR, CDR2 SFDVKD. The CDR3 is made up of 14 amino acids. In nucleotides, the CDR3 is TGTGCCACCTCGACAAGAGATATCCAAGTGACCCAGTACTTC. Its translation: CATSTRDIQVTQYF.

V is TRBV7-9 and J is TRBJ1-3; D is possibly TRBD1 (6 bases). The CDR3 extends over 15 amino acids. The germline CDR1 and CDR2 sequences are SEHNR and FQNEAQ (reference sequence). Trimming left V 7 bases short and J 0 bases short, with 13 bases between. The CDR3 DNA reads TGTGCCAGCACCCAGACAGGAAGCTCTGGAAACACCATATATTTT. Its protein is CASTQTGSSGNTIYF.

This clone came up a few times. This rearrangement joins TRBV5-6 to TRBJ2-3; 10 positions match TRBD1. The V segment lost 2 bases and the J segment 5 bases; nucleotides outside the gene matches: 5. The CDR3 covers 15 residues. Germline V gives CDR1 SGHDT, CDR2 YYEEEE. For the CDR3, the DNA is TGTGCCAGCAGCTTAGGGGGACAGGGGATAGATACGCAGTATTTT. Residues: CASSLGGQGIDTQYF.

The V gene is TRBV9, the J gene TRBJ2-1, with 12 bases fitting TRBD2. V dropped 3 bases and J dropped 1; count of bases not matched to a gene: 2. This CDR3 is 16 amino acids long. Per the germline V gene, CDR1 is SGDLS and CDR2 is YYNGEE. CDR3 sequence reads: CASSDGTSGSYNEQFF. The CDR3 region has the DNA TGTGCCAGCAGCGACGGGACTAGCGGGTCCTACAATGAGCAGTTCTTC.

The rearrangement links TRBV24-1 to TRBJ1-3, with 8 bases that match TRBD1. The CDR3 is 14 residues long. J was trimmed by 4 bases and V by 7 bases; bases with no gene match: 5. Germline-derived CDR1 and CDR2 are KGHDR and SFDVKD. In DNA, the CDR3 is TGTGCCACCAGCCCGGGACAGGAAGGAAACACCATATATTTT. Protein sequence: CATSPGQEGNTIYF.

The CDR3 region is CASSPPGNRDATEAFF. DNA of the CDR3: TGTGCCAGCTCACCACCTGGGAACAGGGATGCCACTGAAGCTTTCTTT. This rearrangement joins TRBV18 to TRBJ1-1, with a weak D call TRBD1 (6 bases). The V end was cut by 0 bases, the J end by 4 bases, with 15 bases between. Per germline, CDR1 KGHSH and CDR2 LQKENI. The CDR3 extends over 16 amino acids. Full variable domain (rest looked up from reference TRBV18 and TRBJ1-1): NAGVMQNPRHLVRRRGQEARLRCSPMKGHSHVYWYRQLPEEGLKFMVYLQKENIIDESGMPKERFSAEFPKEGPSILRIQQVVRGDSAAYFCASSPPGNRDATEAFFGQGTRLTVV.

This chain links TRBV19 with TRBJ2-4; 13 bases match TRBD2. Germline lookup yields CDR1 LNHDA and CDR2 SQIVND (reference sequence). The V gene end was trimmed by 9 bases and the J gene end by 9 bases; junction bases not matched to a gene: 5. CDR3 length: 13 amino acids. CDR3: CASTSGREGIQYF. The CDR3 DNA sequence: TGTGCCAGCACTAGCGGGAGGGAAGGCATTCAGTACTTC.

The DNA for the CDR3 is TGTGCCAGCAGCACGGGGGGGGAGACCCAGTACTTC. As protein: CASSTGGETQYF. The chain couples TRBV11-2 to TRBJ2-5; 8 bases are a match to TRBD2. Germline V lookup: CDR1 SGHAT, CDR2 FQNNGV. V lost 5 bases and J lost 5; bases outside the gene matches: 1. The CDR3 has 12 residues.

This clone was recorded once. The V gene is TRBV21-1, the J gene TRBJ2-7; TRBD1, the table's D call, was not compared with the DNA. TRBV21-1 is shown as a pseudogene. The CDR3 contains 14 residues. DNA of the CDR3: TGTGCCAGCACGACGACATCCCCATCCTACGAGCAGTACTTC. Its protein is CASTTTSPSYEQYF.

The chain links TRBV18 to TRBJ2-7, with 10 bases aligning to TRBD2. CDR3 length: 15 amino acids. Germline V CDR1 and CDR2: KGHSH, LQKENI. The ends lost 0 bases at V and 7 bases at J; junction bases unmatched: 6. The CDR3 region is CASSPPSSGGREQYF. The CDR3 region has the DNA TGTGCCAGCTCACCACCCTCTAGCGGGGGCCGAGAGCAGTACTTC.

J is TRBJ1-1 and V is TRBV11-2, with 7 bases matching TRBD1. The V and J ends lost 0 bases and 5 bases, in that order; junction bases with no gene match: 0. The CDR3 is 13 amino acids. CDR1 SGHAT and CDR2 FQNNGV come from the germline V gene. The DNA of the CDR3 is TGTGCCAGCAGCTTAGAACAGGGGACTGAAGCTTTCTTT. Its translation is CASSLEQGTEAFF.

CDR3 sequence (DNA): TGTGCCAGTAGCCTGAGGACTAGCGGGGGGTCCGACACCGGGGAGCTGTTTTTT. This translates into CASSLRTSGGSDTGELFF. This chain connects TRBV19 to TRBJ2-2, with 14 bases fitting TRBD2. V was clipped by 6 bases and J by 3 bases; unmatched bases: 9. The CDR3 runs 18 residues. Germline V CDR1 and CDR2: LNHDA, SQIVND (reference sequence).

This chain uses TRBV2 with TRBJ2-2, with D maybe TRBD2 (6 bases). Trimming shortened V by 6 bases and J by 6 bases, and 23 bases separated the two germline ends. Germline CDR1 SNHLY, CDR2 FYNNEI. The CDR3 loop spans 17 amino acids. CDR3 residues: CASRSGWGSTGAGELFF. CDR3 in DNA: TGTGCCAGCAGATCAGGGTGGGGATCTACGGGGGCCGGGGAGCTGTTTTTT.

The chain has TRBV2 and TRBJ1-3, with a tentative D call TRBD1 (6 bases). V was pared by 4 bases and J by 2 bases, with 9 bases between. Germline V CDR1 and CDR2: SNHLY, FYNNEI. The CDR3 covers 14 residues. The CDR3 loop is CASSAGGTGNTIYF. The CDR3 bases are TGTGCCAGCAGTGCGGGGGGCACTGGAAACACCATATATTTT.

V usage is TRBV18 and J usage is TRBJ1-2; a possible D gene is TRBD1 (5 bases). Trimming shortened V by 3 bases and J by 3 bases, and 8 bases separated the two germline ends. CDR1 and CDR2 (germline): KGHSH, LQKENI. CDR3 length equals 13 residues. CDR3 nucleotides: TGTGCCAGCTCACCGAGACAGTACTATGGCTACACCTTC. Translating gives CASSPRQYYGYTF.